This is a list of T cell receptor beta chains from one sample in a study of shared clonotypes between healthy human individuals. Generated by immunoSEQ multiplex PCR, the TCRdb table keeps only in-frame clones and is missing some. The table lists about 1,800,000 clones, approximately 94% of them singletons. The sequencing sample was made of naive CD8+ T cells sorted from blood. These receptors all come from a man aged 18 to 29 in good health. Both conserved end residues are part of each CDR3. A D gene is named only where the DNA matches it firmly. Size tells how often a clone was seen (once, few, many) or the class of an expanded clone, and some rows leave it out.

CDR3 DNA: TGCGCCAGCAGCCAAGGTGGAGGGAGCGAGCAGTACTTC
CDR3 protein: CASSQGGGSEQYF
clone size: NA
V gene: TRBV4-1
D gene: NA
J gene: TRBJ2-7

CDR3 DNA: TGTGCCAGCAGCTTGGAGGGGGGCGCGGGCTACGAGCAGTACTTC
CDR3 protein: CASSLEGGAGYEQYF
clone size: NA
V gene: TRBV5-4
D gene: NA
J gene: TRBJ2-7

CDR3 DNA: TGTGCCTGGAGAGCGGCCCCCGAGAACACTGAAGCTTTCTTT
CDR3 protein: CAWRAAPENTEAFF
clone size: once
V gene: TRBV30
D gene: NA
J gene: TRBJ1-1

CDR3 DNA: TGTGCCAGCAGCAAATCCCCCTCGACAGGTCCTTACTATGGCTACACCTTC
CDR3 protein: CASSKSPSTGPYYGYTF
clone size: NA
V gene: TRBV9
D gene: NA
J gene: TRBJ1-2

CDR3 DNA: TGTGCCATCAGTGAAACAGGGACATTCTACGAGCAGTACTTC
CDR3 protein: CAISETGTFYEQYF
clone size: NA
V gene: TRBV10-3
D gene: NA
J gene: TRBJ2-7

CDR3 DNA: TGTGCCAGCAGTTTATCGGCAGGGGTCATAGATACGCAGTATTTT
CDR3 protein: CASSLSAGVIDTQYF
clone size: NA
V gene: TRBV27
D gene: NA
J gene: TRBJ2-3

CDR3 DNA: TGTGCCAGCCAACGTAAGATCGGGCCCCCTTTC
CDR3 protein: CASQRKIGPPF
clone size: NA
V gene: TRBV6-4
D gene: NA
J gene: TRBJ2-7

CDR3 DNA: TGTGCCAGTAGCGATGACGCGTACGAGCAGTACTTC
CDR3 protein: CASSDDAYEQYF
clone size: NA
V gene: TRBV19
D gene: NA
J gene: TRBJ2-7

CDR3 DNA: TGTGCCAGCAGTGAGTCGAAAGCGGCCGGGGAGCTGTTTTTT
CDR3 protein: CASSESKAAGELFF
clone size: once
V gene: TRBV6-4
D gene: NA
J gene: TRBJ2-2

CDR3 DNA: TGTGCCAGCAGCTTAGCGTTGTTCCCTGGCTGGGAGCAGTTCTTC
CDR3 protein: CASSLALFPGWEQFF
clone size: NA
V gene: TRBV7-8
D gene: NA
J gene: TRBJ2-1

CDR3 DNA: TGTGCCAGCTCTCCTATATCGAACACCGGGGAGCTGTTTTTT
CDR3 protein: CASSPISNTGELFF
clone size: once
V gene: TRBV18
D gene: NA
J gene: TRBJ2-2

CDR3 DNA: TGTGCCAGCAGCTTGGGAGGCGATACGCAGTATTTT
CDR3 protein: CASSLGGDTQYF
clone size: NA
V gene: TRBV5-4
D gene: NA
J gene: TRBJ2-3

CDR3 DNA: TGTGCCAGCAGCGCGGACAGGGTAAACGAGCAGTACTTC
CDR3 protein: CASSADRVNEQYF
clone size: NA
V gene: TRBV5-4
D gene: TRBD1
J gene: TRBJ2-7

CDR3 DNA: TGCGCCAGCAGCTTGGCCTTTGACAACTACTACGAGCAGTACTTC
CDR3 protein: CASSLAFDNYYEQYF
clone size: NA
V gene: TRBV5-1
D gene: NA
J gene: TRBJ2-7

CDR3 DNA: TGTGCCAGCACTCTCACCGCACAGGGGGCGTACACTGAAGCTTTCTTT
CDR3 protein: CASTLTAQGAYTEAFF
clone size: once
V gene: TRBV11-2
D gene: TRBD1
J gene: TRBJ1-1

CDR3 DNA: TGTGCCAGCAGGCCGGGACTAGCGGAATACAATGAGCAGTTCTTC
CDR3 protein: CASRPGLAEYNEQFF
clone size: once
V gene: TRBV7-9
D gene: TRBD2
J gene: TRBJ2-1

CDR3 DNA: TGTGCCAACGATTCCGGGACAGGGGCTTTCGACAATGAGCAGTTCTTC
CDR3 protein: CANDSGTGAFDNEQFF
clone size: NA
V gene: TRBV6-6
D gene: TRBD1
J gene: TRBJ2-1

CDR3 DNA: TGTGCCAGCAGTTACATCATCTACGAGCAGTACTTC
CDR3 protein: CASSYIIYEQYF
clone size: NA
V gene: TRBV6-5
D gene: NA
J gene: TRBJ2-7

CDR3 DNA: TGTGCCAGCAGCTTAGGAGAGAACGACGGAAACAATGAGCAGTTCTTC
CDR3 protein: CASSLGENDGNNEQFF
clone size: once
V gene: TRBV5-8
D gene: NA
J gene: TRBJ2-1

CDR3 DNA: TGTGCCAGTAGTCCGACAGGCTATGGCTACACCTTC
CDR3 protein: CASSPTGYGYTF
clone size: NA
V gene: TRBV19
D gene: NA
J gene: TRBJ1-2

CDR3 DNA: TGTGCCAGCAGCGACACCTACGAGCAGTACTTC
CDR3 protein: CASSDTYEQYF
clone size: NA
V gene: TRBV28
D gene: NA
J gene: TRBJ2-7

CDR3 DNA: TGTGCCAGCAGCTCCGAGGCTGGGGAGCTGTTTTTT
CDR3 protein: CASSSEAGELFF
clone size: NA
V gene: TRBV11-3
D gene: NA
J gene: TRBJ2-2

CDR3 DNA: TGTGCCAGCAGTGAGGTCCTAGCGGGAAACACCGGGGAGCTGTTTTTT
CDR3 protein: CASSEVLAGNTGELFF
clone size: NA
V gene: TRBV2
D gene: TRBD2
J gene: TRBJ2-2

CDR3 DNA: TGCGCCAGCAGCTGGGCCCTAGGGGAGGAAAAACTGTTTTTT
CDR3 protein: CASSWALGEEKLFF
clone size: NA
V gene: TRBV5-1
D gene: NA
J gene: TRBJ1-4

CDR3 DNA: TGTGCCAGCAGCCAAGATATCTACGAGCAGTACTTC
CDR3 protein: CASSQDIYEQYF
clone size: NA
V gene: TRBV14
D gene: NA
J gene: TRBJ2-7

CDR3 DNA: TGCAGCGTTGAACAGGGCCGAAACACCGGGGAGCTGTTTTTT
CDR3 protein: CSVEQGRNTGELFF
clone size: NA
V gene: TRBV29-1
D gene: NA
J gene: TRBJ2-2

CDR3 DNA: TGTGCCAGCAGTTACCCGGACAAGGGGCACACAGATACGCAGTATTTT
CDR3 protein: CASSYPDKGHTDTQYF
clone size: NA
V gene: TRBV6-6
D gene: NA
J gene: TRBJ2-3

CDR3 DNA: TGTGCCATCAGCCCTGGGTCGAGGGGAGGAGAGGATGGCTACACCTTC
CDR3 protein: CAISPGSRGGEDGYTF
clone size: NA
V gene: TRBV10-3
D gene: NA
J gene: TRBJ1-2

CDR3 DNA: TGTGCCAGCAGTTTTGCGGGACAGACCTATGAGCAGTTCTTC
CDR3 protein: CASSFAGQTYEQFF
clone size: NA
V gene: TRBV27
D gene: NA
J gene: TRBJ2-1

CDR3 DNA: TGCGCCAGCAGCCAAGACGCGGGAGACTACAATGAGCAGTTCTTC
CDR3 protein: CASSQDAGDYNEQFF
clone size: NA
V gene: TRBV4-1
D gene: TRBD2
J gene: TRBJ2-1

CDR3 DNA: TGCGCCAGCAGCCATTCTCAGACTGGGTTCTACGAGCAGTACTTC
CDR3 protein: CASSHSQTGFYEQYF
clone size: NA
V gene: TRBV4-1
D gene: NA
J gene: TRBJ2-7

CDR3 DNA: TGCGCCAGCAGCGCCGCGGGACTAGCGGGGGAAGTTATCTCCTACGAGCAGTACTTC
CDR3 protein: CASSAAGLAGEVISYEQYF
clone size: once
V gene: TRBV5-1
D gene: TRBD2
J gene: TRBJ2-7

CDR3 DNA: TGTGCCGGCGGGACAGGGGCTTGGGGCTACACCTTC
CDR3 protein: CAGGTGAWGYTF
clone size: NA
V gene: TRBV30
D gene: TRBD1
J gene: TRBJ1-2

CDR3 DNA: TGTGCCAGCGGACCAGTCTTGCCAGGACCGACTGAGGATGGCTACACCTTC
CDR3 protein: CASGPVLPGPTEDGYTF
clone size: NA
V gene: TRBV7-9
D gene: NA
J gene: TRBJ1-2

CDR3 DNA: TGCGCCAGCAGTCCTCTGGCGGGGGGGCCGAATGAGCAGTTCTTC
CDR3 protein: CASSPLAGGPNEQFF
clone size: NA
V gene: TRBV5-1
D gene: TRBD2
J gene: TRBJ2-1

CDR3 DNA: TGTGCCAGCAGCGCGGGGGGGGATAGCAATCAGCCCCAGCATTTT
CDR3 protein: CASSAGGDSNQPQHF
clone size: NA
V gene: TRBV9
D gene: NA
J gene: TRBJ1-5

CDR3 DNA: TGTGCCAGCAAACCCACCCCAGGGGATACCGGGGAGCTGTTTTTT
CDR3 protein: CASKPTPGDTGELFF
clone size: NA
V gene: TRBV28
D gene: NA
J gene: TRBJ2-2

CDR3 DNA: TGTGCCAGCAGCCCGTGGGACCTCAGGTCACCCCTCCACTTT
CDR3 protein: CASSPWDLRSPLHF
clone size: NA
V gene: TRBV4-2
D gene: NA
J gene: TRBJ1-6

CDR3 DNA: TGTGCCAGCAGCTTCTGGGGACAGGGGGCTGAGACCCAGTACTTC
CDR3 protein: CASSFWGQGAETQYF
clone size: NA
V gene: TRBV5-4
D gene: TRBD1
J gene: TRBJ2-5

CDR3 DNA: TGTGCCAGCACCCAGGCGGGGAACACTGAAGCTTTCTTT
CDR3 protein: CASTQAGNTEAFF
clone size: NA
V gene: TRBV7-9
D gene: NA
J gene: TRBJ1-1

CDR3 DNA: TGTGCCAGCAGCGTAGAGTTCAAGCTAGCGGGATTAAGCTCCTACAATGAGCAGTTCTTC
CDR3 protein: CASSVEFKLAGLSSYNEQFF
clone size: NA
V gene: TRBV9
D gene: TRBD2
J gene: TRBJ2-1

CDR3 DNA: TGCGCCAGCAGCCAGCGACACCCTTCCCCCTACGAGCAGTACTTC
CDR3 protein: CASSQRHPSPYEQYF
clone size: NA
V gene: TRBV4-1
D gene: NA
J gene: TRBJ2-7

CDR3 DNA: TGTGCCAGCAGCTTTATTGAGACAGGGCCAGACTACGGGGAGCTGTTTTTT
CDR3 protein: CASSFIETGPDYGELFF
clone size: NA
V gene: TRBV7-9
D gene: TRBD1
J gene: TRBJ2-2

CDR3 DNA: TGTGCCACCAGCACTGGTGTTTTGGCGGGAGGACAAGAGACCCAGTACTTC
CDR3 protein: CATSTGVLAGGQETQYF
clone size: NA
V gene: TRBV15
D gene: TRBD2
J gene: TRBJ2-5

CDR3 DNA: TGTGCCAGCAGCGCGGACAGGGGGGAATCGGCGAACACTGAAGCTTTCTTT
CDR3 protein: CASSADRGESANTEAFF
clone size: NA
V gene: TRBV9
D gene: TRBD1
J gene: TRBJ1-1

CDR3 DNA: TGTGCCAGCAGCTTAGGGGTCAACGGAGCCTACGAGCAGTACTTC
CDR3 protein: CASSLGVNGAYEQYF
clone size: NA
V gene: TRBV13
D gene: NA
J gene: TRBJ2-7

CDR3 DNA: TGTGCCAGTTTAGATTGGGGCCAAGAGACCCAGTACTTC
CDR3 protein: CASLDWGQETQYF
clone size: NA
V gene: TRBV25-1
D gene: NA
J gene: TRBJ2-5

CDR3 DNA: TGTGCCAGCAGTTTCCGACAGGGGCCTACCGGGGAGCTGTTTTTT
CDR3 protein: CASSFRQGPTGELFF
clone size: NA
V gene: TRBV28
D gene: TRBD1
J gene: TRBJ2-2

CDR3 DNA: TGTGCCAGCAGCCAAGATGCGGGGGGCTCTGGAAACACCATATATTTT
CDR3 protein: CASSQDAGGSGNTIYF
clone size: NA
V gene: TRBV4-2
D gene: NA
J gene: TRBJ1-3

CDR3 DNA: TGTGCCAGCAGCTTGGGGGGTGGGGCCGAGCAGTACTTC
CDR3 protein: CASSLGGGAEQYF
clone size: NA
V gene: TRBV5-6
D gene: NA
J gene: TRBJ2-7

CDR3 DNA: TGTGCCAGCAGCCACGGACCGAGGAACACTGAAGCTTTCTTT
CDR3 protein: CASSHGPRNTEAFF
clone size: NA
V gene: TRBV9
D gene: NA
J gene: TRBJ1-1

CDR3 DNA: TGCGCCAGCAGGCCGACAGGCGTACTTAGCCCCTACAATGAGCAGTTCTTC
CDR3 protein: CASRPTGVLSPYNEQFF
clone size: NA
V gene: TRBV5-1
D gene: NA
J gene: TRBJ2-1

CDR3 DNA: TGTGCCAGCAGCTTGGGGACAGGGGGCTTCCCCGAGCAGTACTTC
CDR3 protein: CASSLGTGGFPEQYF
clone size: once
V gene: TRBV7-9
D gene: TRBD1
J gene: TRBJ2-7

CDR3 DNA: TGTGCCAGCAGCCCGAGGGACGGGTACTCCTACGAGCAGTACTTC
CDR3 protein: CASSPRDGYSYEQYF
clone size: NA
V gene: TRBV7-9
D gene: NA
J gene: TRBJ2-7

CDR3 DNA: TGTGCCACCAGCTTCGGACTCTCCTACGAGCAGTACTTC
CDR3 protein: CATSFGLSYEQYF
clone size: NA
V gene: TRBV15
D gene: NA
J gene: TRBJ2-7